This T cell receptor beta chain was identified during a study of regulatory T cells in long-lasting Graves disease. Overall study: Antithyroid drugs had been given to newly diagnosed Graves' patients for under 3 months.

Time point given: newly diagnosed GD, antithyroid drugs for less than 3 months. Scientists built the TCR library using RNA that was extracted from PBMCs. Guidelines of the American Thyroid Association were used to diagnose Graves' disease. Arm-PCR of CDR3 regions and iRepertoire HTBI primers were the basis on which TCR beta libraries were built. Using its own MiXCR run on the multiplex PCR reads, TCRdb lists one record per CDR3 protein. The profile shows about half a million distinct CDR3 sequences, 12% of them singletons. This same sample was also part of a study on T cells in Graves' hyperthyroidism and ophthalmopathy. Turning to that study: A set of HTBI primers served as the primers for a first-round RT-PCR of the TCR CDR3.

Sequenced material: peripheral blood mononuclear cells (PBMCs), taken at new diagnosis, from a patient treated with antithyroid drugs. The sequence was obtained from a woman in her thirties with Graves disease.

CDR3 nucleotide sequence: TGTGCCAGTAGTATAGGCCTATCGACTGAAGCTTTCTTT. This gives the protein CASSIGLSTEAFF. The J gene is TRBJ1-1, the V gene TRBV19; no clear D. Trimming pared 1 base from V and 5 bases from J, leaving 8 bases between. Germline CDR1 LNHDA, CDR2 SQIVND (reference sequence). The CDR3 totals 13 residues.